The sequence of this T cell receptor beta chain was determined in a study of blood T cell repertoires in COVID-19. Turning to the study itself: Italy, Spain and the United States were the sources of the convalescent and acute COVID-19 samples.

This CDR3 has 15 amino acids. V lost 0 bases and J lost 8, with 14 bases in between. Per the germline V gene, CDR1 is GTSNPN and CDR2 is SVGIG (reference sequence). Profiled with immunoSEQ multiplex PCR; TCRdb holds only in-frame clones, not every one. The repertoire holds 150,000 to 200,000 clones, with 70% to 90% as singletons. This clone was found a few times. The origin of this receptor is an older woman with COVID-19, enrolled during active disease. The sample consisted of peripheral blood. The chain couples TRBV30 to TRBJ1-6; TRBD1 is a possible D gene (5 bases). The CDR3 sequence is CAWSVRAGLYSPLHF. In DNA form, the CDR3 reads TGTGCCTGGAGTGTACGGGCAGGGTTGTATTCACCCCTCCACTTT.